This TCR beta chain was profiled in a study of blood T cell repertoires in COVID-19. TCRdb's copy holds only in-frame clones and misses some; the assay was immunoSEQ multiplex PCR. The sample holds 200,000 to 250,000 clones, about 88% seen once. Trimming shortened V by 3 bases and J by 6 bases, and 18 bases separated the two germline ends. Germline lookup yields CDR1 LNHDA and CDR2 SQIVND (reference sequence). The CDR3 is 15 residues long. The rearrangement joins TRBV19 to TRBJ2-7; D is possibly TRBD2 (6 bases). The sequence came from a man aged 60 to 75 with acute or convalescent COVID-19. Sequenced input: peripheral blood. The CDR3 nucleotides are TGTGCCAGTAGTATCCTACCCGGGGGACCGGGCGAGCAGTACTTC. This encodes CASSILPGGPGEQYF.